The table lists the clone carrying this TCR beta chain with many counts. The antigen is unknown. A 5'RACE template-switching step, the method used to make TCR cDNA, added a universal primer site and UMIs. From the 5' RACE reads, TCRdb called clonotypes with MiXCR, one entry per CDR3 protein. The data contain just over 300,000 distinct CDR3 sequences, less than 4.5% of them singletons. These data are taken from a study of T cells after yellow fever vaccination. Study background: Each low-cell-number fraction was prepared by means of SMART-Seq v4 Ultra Low Input.

Per germline, CDR1 MNHEY and CDR2 SMNVEV (reference sequence). The CDR3 spans 14 residues. The germline V and J ends were trimmed by 2 bases and 4 bases, with 12 bases remaining between them. Study-wide findings and caveats: When the response was secondary, it was weaker but reached its peak faster, day 5 versus 15.

The sequences come from PBMCs, collected on the day of the yellow fever booster vaccination. The V gene is TRBV27, the J gene TRBJ2-7, with D perhaps TRBD1 or TRBD2 (5 bases each). The origin of this receptor is a man younger than 30 who received the YFV17D yellow fever vaccine. The CDR3 coding sequence is TGTGCCAGCAGTTTAGGGGCGGGTGCTTACGAGCAGTACTTC. Its protein product is CASSLGAGAYEQYF.